These 13 T cell receptor beta chains came from one sample sequenced in a study of CXCR3-negative and CXCR3-positive naive CD8 T cells. The antigens of these receptors remain unknown. Each TRB cDNA library was prepared by 5' RACE (with UMI labels). TCRdb re-called the 5' RACE reads; one entry per CDR3 protein, DNA not given. The table lists roughly 130,000 distinct CDR3 sequences. Overall study results and limits: Hydrophobicity of TRB CDR3s was greater in CXCR3-positive naive cells than in CXCR3-negative naive cells.

The sequenced sample was naive CXCR3+ CD8+ T cells from blood. Subset: CD45RO-CCR7+CD27+CD95- naive CD8+ T cells expressing CXCR3 (TNR3+). The receptors stem from a human donor in good health. Some clones in this sample may be carry-over from other donors' samples.

V gene TRBV12-3 or TRBV12-4 combines with J gene TRBJ2-5; the D call from TCRdb, TRBD1, cannot be confirmed without DNA. The CDR3 has 13 residues. CDR3 sequence: CASSPQGAETQYF.

This chain joins TRBV29-1 and TRBJ2-1. The CDR3 covers 15 residues. Germline V gene sequence: CDR1 SQVTM, CDR2 ANQGSEA. The chain's CDR3 is CSVELGVGRYNEQFF.

CDR3: CASSLLGTGDDEQYF. The rearrangement uses TRBV14 and TRBJ2-7; absent DNA, TCRdb's TRBD1 call cannot be checked. CDR1 is SGHDN and CDR2 is FVKESK in the germline V gene. The CDR3 covers 15 residues. The complete variable domain, with remaining parts taken from reference TRBV14 and TRBJ2-7, reads EAGVTQFPSHSVIEKGQTVTLRCDPISGHDNLYWYRRVMGKEIKFLLHFVKESKQDESGMPNNRFLAERTGGTYSTLKVQPAELEDSGVYFCASSLLGTGDDEQYFGPGTRLTVT.

The rearrangement joins TRBV19 to TRBJ2-7; TCRdb selects TRBD1, and the lack of DNA leaves this call unchecked. The CDR3 contains 17 residues. CDR1 and CDR2 from the germline V gene are LNHDA and SQIVND (reference sequence). The CDR3: CASSITPGRGPTYEQYF.

This chain connects TRBV4-3 to TRBJ1-1. This CDR3 is built from 13 residues. Per the germline V gene, CDR1 is LGHNA and CDR2 is YSLEER. This CDR3 reads CASSQDGDTEAFF.

This chain joins TRBV29-1 and TRBJ2-4; checking the TCRdb D call of TRBD1 is not possible without DNA. This CDR3 has 15 amino acids. The germline gives CDR1 SQVTM, CDR2 ANQGSEA. CDR3 region: CSALFLTVAKNIQYF.

The chain combines TRBV11-3 with TRBJ1-3. CDR1 is SGHNT, CDR2 YENEEA, per germline. The CDR3 loop spans 16 amino acids. CDR3: CASSFNQRIPGNTINF.

This chain links TRBV13 with TRBJ2-7; TCRdb indicates TRBD1, and absent DNA this call remains unverified. Germline lookup yields CDR1 PRHDT and CDR2 FYEKMQ (reference sequence). This CDR3 is 14 amino acids long. CDR3 sequence: CASSLSGSPYEQYF.

The V and J genes are TRBV4-1 and TRBJ2-1; TCRdb's D call of TRBD2 is untestable without DNA. Germline-derived CDR1 and CDR2 are MGHRA and YSYEKL. This CDR3 comprises 15 residues. CDR3: CASSQWTSGDNEQFF.

J is TRBJ1-2 and V is TRBV4-2. Germline V lookup: CDR1 LGHNA, CDR2 YNFKEQ. The CDR3 is made up of 15 amino acids. CDR3 protein: CASSQVNRELYGYTF.

The chain employs TRBV7-9 and TRBJ2-7. There are 12 residues in the CDR3. Germline V gene data show CDR1 as SEHNR and CDR2 as FQNEAQ (reference sequence). This CDR3 is CASSFGPDEQYF.

The chain has TRBV7-7 and TRBJ2-5; TCRdb calls TRBD2, which cannot be checked without DNA. CDR1 is SSHAT and CDR2 is FNYEAQ in the germline V gene (reference sequence). The CDR3 runs to 14 residues. The CDR3: CASSLTAGDGTQYF.

The rearrangement joins TRBV20-1 to TRBJ1-4. The germline V gene encodes CDR1 DFQATT and CDR2 SNEGSKA (reference sequence). CDR3 size: 14 residues. CDR3 loop: CSASPQGFNEKLFF.